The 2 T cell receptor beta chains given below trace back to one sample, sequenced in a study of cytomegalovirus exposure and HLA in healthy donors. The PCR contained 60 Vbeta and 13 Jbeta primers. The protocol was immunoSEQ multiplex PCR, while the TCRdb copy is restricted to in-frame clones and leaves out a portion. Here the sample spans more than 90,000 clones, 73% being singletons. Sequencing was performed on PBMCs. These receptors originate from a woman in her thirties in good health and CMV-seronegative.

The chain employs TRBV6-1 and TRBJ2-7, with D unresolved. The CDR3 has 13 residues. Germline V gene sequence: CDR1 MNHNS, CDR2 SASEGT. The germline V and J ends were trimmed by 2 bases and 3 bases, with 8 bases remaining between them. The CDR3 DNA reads TGTGCCAGCAGTGAACGCAGGTTCTACGAGCAGTACTTC. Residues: CASSERRFYEQYF.

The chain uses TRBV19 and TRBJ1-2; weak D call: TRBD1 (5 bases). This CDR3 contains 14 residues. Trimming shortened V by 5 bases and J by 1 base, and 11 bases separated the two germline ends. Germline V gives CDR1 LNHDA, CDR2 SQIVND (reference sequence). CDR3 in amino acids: CASSSMTVNYGYTF. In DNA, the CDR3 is TGTGCCAGTAGTTCCATGACAGTTAACTATGGCTACACCTTC.